This T cell receptor (beta chain) originates from a study of T cell responses to AZD1222 COVID-19 vaccine. Whole-study findings and limits: The donors showed a predominance of white British ancestry and of females, with possible underestimation of clonal diversity.

The ends were cut back, 4 bases at V and 8 bases at J, with 15 bases in the middle. The CDR3 consists of 14 residues. Germline V CDR1 and CDR2: SGHNT, YYREEE (reference sequence). As for this clone: Its antigen is unidentified.

Produced via immunoSEQ multiplex PCR; TCRdb's table is partial and in-frame only. The data contain 150,000 or so clones, about 93% of them singletons. The source of this sequence is an adult in good health. The sequencing here drew on peripheral blood, taken on day 0 of AZD1222 vaccination. J is TRBJ1-4 and V is TRBV5-4; D may be TRBD1 (5 bases). The chain's CDR3 is CASSPGQREEKLFF. Here the CDR3 DNA reads TGTGCCAGCAGCCCTGGACAACGGGAGGAAAAACTGTTTTTT.